This passage covers 28 T cell receptor beta chains from one sample sequenced in a study of blood T cell repertoires in COVID-19. Only in-frame clones appear in the TCRdb table, and some are missing; sequencing was by immunoSEQ multiplex PCR. Here the sample spans approximately 150,000 clones, about nine tenths being singletons. Sequencing was performed on PBMCs or T cells enriched from blood (not recorded which). The receptor source for this set is a woman between 35 and 50 years old who had been exposed to COVID-19.

The chain uses TRBV12-3 or TRBV12-4 and TRBJ1-2; 8 bases align to TRBD1. This CDR3 has 13 residues. The V segment lost 5 bases and the J segment 8 bases; nucleotides outside the gene matches: 7. The CDR3 nucleotides read TGTGCCAGCAGTCTACCGACAGGGGTAGGCTACACCTTC. Its translation is CASSLPTGVGYTF.

This clone was picked up a small number of times. The rearrangement joins TRBV7-9 to TRBJ1-1; TRBD1 is a possible D gene (6 bases). Trimming left V 1 base short and J 6 bases short, with 15 bases between. This CDR3 comprises 15 residues. Germline V gene lookup returns CDR1 SEHNR and CDR2 FQNEAQ (reference sequence). In nucleotides, the CDR3 is TGTGCCAGCAGCTTAGGTCTGGGGGCTAGAGCTGAAGCTTTCTTT. Translation: CASSLGLGARAEAFF.

V and J are TRBV28 and TRBJ1-3, with D hard to call. Trimming stripped 3 bases from V and 0 bases from J, with 6 bases between. CDR1 is MDHEN and CDR2 is SYDVKM in the germline V gene. This CDR3 contains 14 residues. As DNA, the CDR3 is TGTGCCAGCAGTTTGATTAGCTCTGGAAACACCATATATTTT. This sequence encodes CASSLISSGNTIYF.

This chain uses TRBV25-1 with TRBJ1-4; D remains unclear. The CDR3 has 18 amino acids. Trimming cost V 3 bases and J 0 bases, with 17 bases left between them. Germline loops: CDR1 MGHDK, CDR2 SYGVNS. CDR3 amino acids: CASSDRWEGWSTNEKLFF. DNA for the CDR3: TGTGCCAGCAGTGACAGATGGGAGGGCTGGTCAACTAATGAAAAACTGTTTTTT.

The gene calls are TRBV5-1 and TRBJ1-3, with TRBD1 as a possible D gene (5 bases). The CDR3 spans 15 residues. V was shortened by 5 bases and J by 1 base, with 13 bases between the two germline ends. From germline, CDR1 is SGHRS and CDR2 YFSETQ. The CDR3 region is CASSSIPGSGNTIYF. In DNA, the CDR3 is TGCGCCAGCAGTTCGATTCCAGGGTCTGGAAACACCATATATTTT.

The chain uses TRBV10-1 and TRBJ2-3, with 7 bases matching TRBD1. The V gene end was trimmed by 5 bases and the J gene end by 2 bases; junction bases not matched to a gene: 10. This CDR3 region has 16 residues. CDR1 is WNHNN, CDR2 SYGVQD, per germline (reference sequence). CDR3 sequence (DNA): TGCGCCAGCAGTATGGGACAGCGCAAAAACACAGATACGCAGTATTTT. Translated, it gives CASSMGQRKNTDTQYF.

The chain has TRBV7-9 and TRBJ1-5; no definite D call. The germline V and J ends were trimmed by 4 bases and 0 bases, with 10 bases remaining between them. The germline CDR1 and CDR2 sequences are SEHNR and FQNEAQ (reference sequence). The CDR3 is made up of 15 amino acids. The CDR3 sequence is CASSSAAASNQPQHF. As DNA, the CDR3 is TGTGCCAGCAGCTCCGCGGCGGCTAGCAATCAGCCCCAGCATTTT. Based on the CDR3 plus reference TRBV7-9 and TRBJ1-5, the full variable domain is DTGVSQNPRHKITKRGQNVTFRCDPISEHNRLYWYRQTLGQGPEFLTYFQNEAQLEKSRLLSDRFSAERPKGSFSTLEIQRTEQGDSAMYLCASSSAAASNQPQHFGDGTRLSIL.

J is TRBJ2-1 and V is TRBV9; the match to TRBD2 covers 10 bases. The CDR3 has 16 residues. CDR1 is SGDLS, CDR2 YYNGEE, per germline. V lost 0 bases, J lost 6 bases, and 6 bases stayed unmatched. This CDR3 is CASSVAPQRGGNEQFF. CDR3 nucleotides: TGTGCCAGCAGCGTAGCGCCCCAGCGGGGGGGCAATGAGCAGTTCTTC.

The rearrangement links TRBV18 to TRBJ1-4; the D gene is possibly TRBD1 (6 bases). Germline values: CDR1 KGHSH, CDR2 LQKENI. Between the trimmed V and J ends, which lost 0 bases and 8 bases, there was a span of 7 bases. There are 13 residues in the CDR3. The CDR3 DNA reads TGTGCCAGCTCACCACCAGGACAGGAAAAACTGTTTTTT. This encodes CASSPPGQEKLFF.

The gene calls are TRBV15 and TRBJ2-1; 8 bases are shared with TRBD1. J lost 6 bases, V lost 4 bases, and 5 bases had no gene match. This CDR3 has 14 amino acids. CDR1 and CDR2 (germline): LNHNV, YYDKDF (reference sequence). The DNA for the CDR3 is TGTGCCACCAGCATCCGCAGGGGGCGCAATGAGCAGTTCTTC. This gives the protein CATSIRRGRNEQFF.

V is TRBV2 and J is TRBJ1-2; possibly TRBD1 for D (5 bases). Germline assignment: CDR1 SNHLY and CDR2 FYNNEI. With 8 bases removed from V and 3 bases from J, the gap between germline ends came to 7 bases. The CDR3 contains 11 residues. CDR3 DNA: TGTGCCAGCTCGACAGACTATGGCTACACCTTC. Translating it yields CASSTDYGYTF.

The chain carries TRBV18 and TRBJ2-2; a possible D gene is TRBD1 (6 bases). With 2 bases removed from V and 5 bases from J, the gap between germline ends came to 9 bases. Looked up from germline, CDR1 is KGHSH and CDR2 is LQKENI. The CDR3 totals 14 residues. The CDR3 DNA sequence: TGTGCCAGCTCACCAGTACAGGGAACCGGGGAGCTGTTTTTT. This translates into CASSPVQGTGELFF.

This clone has just a few counts. This chain links TRBV5-1 with TRBJ2-3; a possible D gene is TRBD1 (6 bases). Germline CDR1 reads SGHRS; CDR2 reads YFSETQ. The V end lost 5 bases, the J end lost 6 bases, and 13 bases lay between the germline ends. This CDR3 contains 13 residues. CDR3 nucleotide sequence: TGCGCCAGCAGTGAGGGGGAATGGGATACGCAGTATTTT. Translating it yields CASSEGEWDTQYF.

The V call is TRBV7-9, the J call TRBJ1-1; no firm D call. Trimming left V 1 base short and J 11 bases short, with 8 bases between. The CDR3 covers 11 residues. The germline gives CDR1 SEHNR, CDR2 FQNEAQ (reference sequence). CDR3 DNA sequence: TGTGCCAGCAGCTTAGGGCAGCGGGCTTTCTTT. This gives the protein CASSLGQRAFF.

The chain joins TRBV29-1 to TRBJ1-5, with unresolved D. The CDR3 spans 14 residues. V was shortened by 4 bases and J by 0 bases, with 10 bases between the two germline ends. Germline lookup yields CDR1 SQVTM and CDR2 ANQGSEA. The CDR3 loop reads CSVALTPSNQPQHF. The CDR3 DNA reads as TGCAGCGTTGCGCTGACACCTAGCAATCAGCCCCAGCATTTT.

V and J are TRBV28 and TRBJ2-1; D call uncertain. The germline gives CDR1 MDHEN, CDR2 SYDVKM. V lost 7 bases and J 6 bases, leaving 16 bases between the germline ends. The length of the CDR3 is 14 residues. The DNA for the CDR3 is TGTGCCAGCAAAATAGATCCGGGTACCAATGAGCAGTTCTTC. Translating gives CASKIDPGTNEQFF.

The chain couples TRBV12-5 to TRBJ2-7; 10 bases match TRBD1. The CDR3 spans 15 residues. V was pared by 2 bases and J by 4 bases, with 5 bases of the junction left unmatched. The germline gives CDR1 LGHNT, CDR2 FRNRAP. CDR3 loop: CASGLPGDRGYEQYF. The CDR3 DNA is TGTGCTAGTGGTTTGCCCGGGGACAGGGGATACGAGCAGTACTTC.

The chain links TRBV24-1 to TRBJ2-5, with TRBD1 as a possible D gene (5 bases). Between the trimmed V and J ends, which lost 4 bases and 7 bases, there was a span of 15 bases. Germline CDR1 is KGHDR and CDR2 is SFDVKD. CDR3 length: 14 residues. DNA of the CDR3: TGTGCCACCAGTGACCTCCCGAAAAGGGGGACCCAGTACTTC. This translates into CATSDLPKRGTQYF.

The rearrangement uses TRBV29-1 and TRBJ1-4, with unresolved D. Germline V gene lookup returns CDR1 SQVTM and CDR2 ANQGSEA. Trimming took off 6 bases at V and 4 bases at J, with 3 bases between the two ends. The CDR3 sequence is 10 residues long. The CDR3 nucleotides read TGCAGCGTCTATAATGAAAAACTGTTTTTT. It encodes CSVYNEKLFF.

The chain couples TRBV4-1 to TRBJ2-2; TRBD1 matches 9 bases. This CDR3 comprises 15 residues. The V gene's germline CDR1 is MGHRA and CDR2 YSYEKL. J was trimmed by 7 bases and V by 6 bases; bases with no gene match: 9. The DNA for the CDR3 is TGCGCCAGCAGGCGTCGGGACAGGGAAATCGGGGAGCTGTTTTTT. Its protein product is CASRRRDREIGELFF.

V gene TRBV27 combines with J gene TRBJ2-2; TRBD2 matches at 9 bases. Germline V gives CDR1 MNHEY, CDR2 SMNVEV (reference sequence). The J segment lost 7 bases and the V segment lost 5 bases, leaving 32 bases of the junction unmatched. The CDR3 length is 23 residues. The CDR3 here is CASSLLAGPFFLTGSGRDGELFF. CDR3 in DNA: TGTGCCAGCAGTCTGCTAGCGGGGCCCTTCTTTTTAACTGGTTCTGGCAGGGACGGGGAGCTGTTTTTT.

The V gene is TRBV5-5, the J gene TRBJ1-6, with a tentative D call TRBD1 (5 bases). The germline V gene has CDR1 SGHKS and CDR2 YYEKEE (reference sequence). The CDR3 contains 15 residues. Trimming took 4 bases from V and 7 from J, leaving 15 bases between them. CDR3 sequence (DNA): TGTGCCAGCAGCCCTGGTCCGGACATCAATTCACCCCTCCACTTT. Protein: CASSPGPDINSPLHF.

The rearrangement uses TRBV7-7 and TRBJ2-1; 9 bases align to TRBD2. This CDR3 is built from 15 residues. Germline CDR1 reads SSHAT; CDR2 reads FNYEAQ (reference sequence). V lost 4 bases to trimming and J lost 0 bases; unmatched junction nucleotides: 1. The CDR3 reads CASSYSGGSYNEQFF. For the CDR3, the DNA is TGTGCCAGCAGCTATAGCGGGGGCTCCTACAATGAGCAGTTCTTC. The variable domain in full, with the rest retrieved from reference TRBV7-7 and TRBJ2-1, is GAGVSQSPRYKVTKRGQDVTLRCDPISSHATLYWYQQALGQGPEFLTYFNYEAQPDKSGLPSDRFSAERPEGSISTLTIQRTEQRDSAMYRCASSYSGGSYNEQFFGPGTRLTVL.

In this sample, this clone turned up a few times. The gene calls are TRBV5-1 and TRBJ2-7; D may be TRBD2 (5 bases). V dropped 3 bases and J dropped 0 bases, with 13 bases sitting between them. CDR3 length: 15 amino acids. CDR1 is SGHRS and CDR2 is YFSETQ in the germline V gene. The CDR3 spells CASSYDAGSSYEQYF. The CDR3 DNA reads as TGCGCCAGCAGCTATGACGCGGGTAGCTCCTACGAGCAGTACTTC. The full variable domain, completed using reference TRBV5-1 and TRBJ2-7, is KAGVTQTPRYLIKTRGQQVTLSCSPISGHRSVSWYQQTPGQGLQFLFEYFSETQRNKGNFPGRFSGRQFSNSRSEMNVSTLELGDSALYLCASSYDAGSSYEQYFGPGTRLTVT.

The chain couples TRBV6-2 or TRBV6-3 to TRBJ2-7, with D perhaps matching TRBD1 (7 bases). CDR1 and CDR2 from the germline V gene are MNHEY and SVGEGT. This CDR3 contains 14 residues. With 0 bases removed from V and 5 bases from J, the gap between germline ends came to 11 bases. CDR3 sequence reads: CASSYSGRGDEQYF. The CDR3 DNA reads TGTGCCAGCAGTTACTCGGGCAGGGGGGACGAGCAGTACTTC.

The V gene is TRBV7-7, the J gene TRBJ2-2, with TRBD2 identical over 8 bases. Germline CDR1 is SSHAT and CDR2 is FNYEAQ (reference sequence). The CDR3 has 15 residues. V trimming: 4 bases; J trimming: 7 bases; junction bases outside the gene matches: 8. The CDR3 DNA is TGTGCCAGCAGCTATACCCTAGCGGGCTTCGGGGAGCTGTTTTTT. This codes for CASSYTLAGFGELFF. Variable domain in full (rest from reference TRBV7-7 and TRBJ2-2): GAGVSQSPRYKVTKRGQDVTLRCDPISSHATLYWYQQALGQGPEFLTYFNYEAQPDKSGLPSDRFSAERPEGSISTLTIQRTEQRDSAMYRCASSYTLAGFGELFFGEGSRLTVL.

This chain links TRBV7-3 with TRBJ2-1, with D perhaps matching TRBD2 (6 bases). The CDR3 contains 17 residues. Trimming took 0 bases from V and 0 from J, leaving 12 bases between them. Germline values: CDR1 SGHTA, CDR2 FQGTGA. The chain's CDR3 is CASSLTGVGSSYNEQFF. Here the CDR3 DNA reads TGTGCCAGCAGCTTAACAGGTGTCGGGAGCTCCTACAATGAGCAGTTCTTC.

V gene TRBV27 combines with J gene TRBJ2-5; 11 bases map to TRBD2. V gave up 6 bases and J gave up 3 bases; unmatched junction bases: 3. From germline, CDR1 is MNHEY and CDR2 SMNVEV (reference sequence). The CDR3 loop spans 14 amino acids. The DNA for the CDR3 is TGTGCCAGCAGCAGACTAGCGGGGAAAGAGACCCAGTACTTC. Translated, it gives CASSRLAGKETQYF.